This T cell receptor beta chain was found in a study of blood T cell repertoires in COVID-19. In the study overall: The study drew acute and convalescent COVID-19 samples from the United States, Italy and Spain.

This CDR3 is 16 amino acids long. V lost 0 bases, J lost 7 bases, and 7 bases stayed unmatched. Looked up from germline, CDR1 is SGHTS and CDR2 is YDEGEE. In the authors' workflow: Amplification with reference gene primers provided the estimates of nucleated cell counts. Profiling relied on immunoSEQ multiplex PCR, and the TCRdb table lists in-frame clones only, not all of them. V and J calls and clone size are as listed in that table; D and trimming were resolved from the DNA. The repertoire holds about 70,000 clones, with about 86% as singletons. V is TRBV5-8 and J is TRBJ2-1; 10 bases agree with TRBD2. Sample: peripheral blood. The TCR comes from a human donor in a cohort sampled during active COVID-19. DNA for the CDR3: TGTGCCAGCAGCTTGGCCCTGTCTAGCGGGGGTAATGAGCAGTTCTTC. Its translation: CASSLALSSGGNEQFF.